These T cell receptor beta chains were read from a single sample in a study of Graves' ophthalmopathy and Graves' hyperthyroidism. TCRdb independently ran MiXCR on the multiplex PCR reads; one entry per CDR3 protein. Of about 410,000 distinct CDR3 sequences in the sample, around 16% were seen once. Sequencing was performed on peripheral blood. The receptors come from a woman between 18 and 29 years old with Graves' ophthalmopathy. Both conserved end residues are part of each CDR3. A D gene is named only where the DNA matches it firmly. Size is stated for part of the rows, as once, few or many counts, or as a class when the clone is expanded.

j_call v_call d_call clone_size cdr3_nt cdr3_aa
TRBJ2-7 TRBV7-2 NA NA TGTGCCAGCAGCCAGGAGGCGGCATACGAGCAGTACTTC CASSQEAAYEQYF
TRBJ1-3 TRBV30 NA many TGTGCCTGGAGTGTAGGGATTAGCTCTGGAAACACCATATATTTT CAWSVGISSGNTIYF
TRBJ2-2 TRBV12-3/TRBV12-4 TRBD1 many TGTGCCAGCAGTCCCCTGGACAGGGCCGGGGAGCTGTTTTTT CASSPLDRAGELFF
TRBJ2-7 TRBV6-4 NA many TGTGCCAGCAGTGAGGGGCCCAATAACTACGAGCAGTACTTC CASSEGPNNYEQYF
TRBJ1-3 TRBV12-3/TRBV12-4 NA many TGTGCCAGCAGTTTAGATAGAAACACCATATATTTT CASSLDRNTIYF
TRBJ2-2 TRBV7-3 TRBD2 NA TGTGCCAGCAGCTCCCTAGCGGCTTCGACCGGGGAGCTGTTTTTT CASSSLAASTGELFF
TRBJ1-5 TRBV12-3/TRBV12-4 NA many TGTGCCAGCAGTTCGGGCGGTGTTCATCAGCCCCAGCATTTT CASSSGGVHQPQHF
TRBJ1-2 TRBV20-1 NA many TGCAGTGCTATACGGGAGCCCTATGGCTACACCTTC CSAIREPYGYTF
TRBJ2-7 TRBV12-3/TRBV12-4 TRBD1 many TGTGCCAGCAGCCACAGGGGGATTACCGCCTACGAGCAGTACTTC CASSHRGITAYEQYF
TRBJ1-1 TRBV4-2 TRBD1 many TGTGCCAGCAGCCAGGGACAGGGTGACACTGAAGCTTTCTTT CASSQGQGDTEAFF
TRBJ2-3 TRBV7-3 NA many TGTGCCAGCAGCTTATCCGGACAAAACACAGATACGCAGTATTTT CASSLSGQNTDTQYF
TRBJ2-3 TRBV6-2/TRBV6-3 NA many TGTGCCAGCAGTTTTTACCGGTTGGATACGCAGTATTTT CASSFYRLDTQYF
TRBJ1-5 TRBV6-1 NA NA TGTGCCAGCAGAGGGGAGGGGGGCAATCAGCCCCAGCATTTT CASRGEGGNQPQHF
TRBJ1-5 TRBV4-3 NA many TGCGCCAGCAGCCCAAATCGGGGTATTAGCAATCAGCCCCAGCATTTT CASSPNRGISNQPQHF
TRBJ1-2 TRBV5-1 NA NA TGCGCCAGCAGCCTTACCGGGACCCGGGACGGCTACACCTTC CASSLTGTRDGYTF
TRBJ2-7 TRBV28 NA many TGTGCCAGCACGCTAACCAGGTCCCCAGGGGACGAGCAGTACTTC CASTLTRSPGDEQYF
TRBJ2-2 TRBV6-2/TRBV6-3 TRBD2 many TGTGCCAGCAGTTACGGAGGAGCGGGGGGTTCGGGGGAGCTGTTTTTT CASSYGGAGGSGELFF
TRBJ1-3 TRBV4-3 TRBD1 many TGCGCCAGCAGCCAGACAGGGGGAAACACCATATATTTT CASSQTGGNTIYF
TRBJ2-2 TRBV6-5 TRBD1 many TGTGCCAGCAGTTATAAGGGGGCCCCAGCTACCGGGGAGCTGTTTTTT CASSYKGAPATGELFF
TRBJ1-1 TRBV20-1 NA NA TGCAGTGCAAACCAACCACGGGGCGAAGCTTTCTTT CSANQPRGEAFF
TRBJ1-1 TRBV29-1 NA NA TGCAGCGCCCGCGGGGGGCCCCATGCCCCGAACACTGAAGCTTTCTTT CSARGGPHAPNTEAFF
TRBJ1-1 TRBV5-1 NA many TGCGCCAGCAGCCCAATTATCACAGGGAGCACTGAAGCTTTCTTT CASSPIITGSTEAFF
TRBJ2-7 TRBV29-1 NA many TGCAGCGTGGCTCGACAGTCGGGTGTCGAGCAGTACTTC CSVARQSGVEQYF
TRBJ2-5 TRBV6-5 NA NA TGTGCCAGCAGTTACTGGGACACCCACCAAGAGACCCAGTACTTC CASSYWDTHQETQYF
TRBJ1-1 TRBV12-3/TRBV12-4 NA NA TGTGCCAGCAGTTTAGCGCTAATGGCCGGGAGTAAAAACACTGAAGCTTTCTTT CASSLALMAGSKNTEAFF
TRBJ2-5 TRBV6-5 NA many TGTGCCAGCAGTTACTCGAAGAGGCCTAACCGCCAAGAGACCCAGTACTTC CASSYSKRPNRQETQYF
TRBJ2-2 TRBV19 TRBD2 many TGTGCGGTCGGGGGGTTTTTGAACACCGGGGAGCTGTTTTTT CAVGGFLNTGELFF
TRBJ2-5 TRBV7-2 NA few TGTGCCAGCAGCCAACAGGTTGGGCAAGAGACCCAGTACTTC CASSQQVGQETQYF
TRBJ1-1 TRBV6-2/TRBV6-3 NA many TGTGCCAGCAGTTACTTGTGGGGGGCGTCGAACACTGAAGCTTTCTTT CASSYLWGASNTEAFF
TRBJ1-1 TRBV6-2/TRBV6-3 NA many TGTGCCAGCAGACCCGGTCCCCCGGGCACTGAAGCTTTCTTT CASRPGPPGTEAFF
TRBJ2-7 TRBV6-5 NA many TGTGCCAGCAGTTCCCCCATCCGGGGGGCCCTTAACGAGCAGTACTTC CASSSPIRGALNEQYF
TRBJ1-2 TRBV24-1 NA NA TGTGCCACCAGTGATGCCCAGGGAGATGGCTACACCTTC CATSDAQGDGYTF
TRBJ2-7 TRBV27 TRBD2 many TGTGCCAGCAGTTTATCAGCGGGAAGGGCCTACGAGCAGTACTTC CASSLSAGRAYEQYF
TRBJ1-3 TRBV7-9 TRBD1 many TGTGCCAGCAGCTTAGTGGACAGGCCTGGAAACACCATATATTTT CASSLVDRPGNTIYF
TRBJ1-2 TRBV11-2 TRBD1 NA TGTGCCAGCAGCCGGGACAGGGAATGGAGCTATGGCTACACCTTC CASSRDREWSYGYTF
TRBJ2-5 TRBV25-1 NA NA TGTGCCAGCAGTGAATCGGCCGGGGGCCTTCGGACCCAGTACTTC CASSESAGGLRTQYF
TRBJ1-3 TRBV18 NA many TGTGCCAGCTCACCACCGACTGTCGGTTCTGGAAACACCATATATTTT CASSPPTVGSGNTIYF
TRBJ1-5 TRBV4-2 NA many TGTGCCAGCAGCCAAGCCAAGGGTAAGAGGCAGCCCCAGCATTTT CASSQAKGKRQPQHF
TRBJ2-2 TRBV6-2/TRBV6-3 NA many TGTGCCAGCAGTTACCCCGGGGAAGGTGCCGGGGAGCTGTTTTTT CASSYPGEGAGELFF
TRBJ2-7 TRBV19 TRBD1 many TGTGCCAGTAGTACCCTCGACAGGGACGAGCAGTACTTC CASSTLDRDEQYF
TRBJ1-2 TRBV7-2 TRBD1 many TGTGCCAGCAGCTACTCAGGGGGTAGTGGCTACACCTTC CASSYSGGSGYTF
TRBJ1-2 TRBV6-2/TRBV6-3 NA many TGTGCCAGCAGAGAAACGGCAAACTATGGCTACACCTTC CASRETANYGYTF
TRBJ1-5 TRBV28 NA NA TGTGCCAGCAGTTTTTACAGGGCGTGGGATCAGCCCCAGCATTTT CASSFYRAWDQPQHF
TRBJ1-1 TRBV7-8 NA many TGTGCCAGCAGCACCGGGTCAGCGGCGGCTTTCTTT CASSTGSAAAFF
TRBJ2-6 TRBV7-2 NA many TGTGCCAGCAGCTCGGGCTCTGGGGCCAACGTCCTGACTTTC CASSSGSGANVLTF
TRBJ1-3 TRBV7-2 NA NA TGTGCCAGCAGCTTAGCGCCCGACCCCTCTGGAAACACCATATATTTT CASSLAPDPSGNTIYF
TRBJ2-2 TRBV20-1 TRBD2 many TGCAGTGCCAAAGGGACTACGGCTGTCGGGGAGCTGTTTTTT CSAKGTTAVGELFF
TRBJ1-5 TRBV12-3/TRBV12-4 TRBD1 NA TGTGCCAGCAGTTTAAGCCAGGGGGCAAATCAGCCCCAGCATTTT CASSLSQGANQPQHF
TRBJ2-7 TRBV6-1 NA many TGTGCCAGCAGTGAGAAGTTATTCTCCTACGAGCAGTACTTC CASSEKLFSYEQYF